The next 21 T cell receptor beta chains were all read from a single sample in a study of blood T cell repertoires in COVID-19. Clones were sequenced by immunoSEQ multiplex PCR, and TCRdb holds only the in-frame ones, with some missing. Altogether 450,000 or so clones are present, about 92% being singletons, with the ten largest covering about 0.57%. Specimen: PBMCs or T cells enriched from blood (not recorded which). These receptors originate from a man aged 18 to 29 who had recovered from COVID-19.

The chain has TRBV4-1 and TRBJ2-7; 10 bases fit TRBD1. The CDR3 length is 14 residues. Germline assignment: CDR1 MGHRA and CDR2 YSYEKL. J was trimmed by 0 bases and V by 4 bases; bases with no gene match: 0. CDR3 sequence reads: CASSRDRGSYEQYF. The CDR3 nucleotides are TGCGCCAGCAGCCGGGACAGGGGCTCCTACGAGCAGTACTTC.

CDR3 bases: TGTGCCAGCAGTGAAATTATGGCTAGCGGATCAAGGGTGCAGTACTTC. Protein: CASSEIMASGSRVQYF. V and J are TRBV6-1 and TRBJ2-7; 7 bases agree with TRBD2. Germline V lookup: CDR1 MNHNS, CDR2 SASEGT. The ends lost 2 bases at V and 9 bases at J; junction bases unmatched: 16. This CDR3 is 16 amino acids long.

This clone turned up a few times. This chain uses TRBV7-2 with TRBJ1-1; D perhaps matches TRBD1 (6 bases). CDR1 is SGHTA, CDR2 FQGNSA, per germline. The CDR3 spans 15 residues. V was trimmed by 4 bases and J by 1 base, leaving 13 bases between them. The CDR3 loop reads CASSWTQGRNTEAFF. In DNA form, the CDR3 reads TGTGCCAGCAGCTGGACACAGGGTAGGAACACTGAAGCTTTCTTT. Based on the CDR3 plus reference TRBV7-2 and TRBJ1-1, the full variable domain is GAGVSQSPSNKVTEKGKDVELRCDPISGHTALYWYRQSLGQGLEFLIYFQGNSAPDKSGLPSDRFSAERTGGSVSTLTIQRTQQEDSAVYLCASSWTQGRNTEAFFGQGTRLTVV.

The chain combines TRBV7-9 with TRBJ1-1; unclear D gene. CDR3 length: 13 amino acids. Germline CDR1 is SEHNR and CDR2 is FQNEAQ (reference sequence). V lost 2 bases, J lost 8 bases, and 12 bases lay in between. CDR3 loop: CASSLQVITEAFF. The CDR3 coding sequence is TGTGCCAGCAGCTTACAGGTAATTACAGAAGCTTTCTTT.

The rearrangement links TRBV2 to TRBJ2-2; TRBD1 agrees at 10 bases. CDR1 and CDR2 (germline): SNHLY, FYNNEI. Trimming cost V 9 bases and J 5 bases; bases outside gene matches: 6. The CDR3 runs 14 residues. The CDR3 bases are TGTGCCAGTAAGACAGGGGGCAGGACCGGGGAGCTGTTTTTT. It yields the protein CASKTGGRTGELFF.

This chain connects TRBV2 to TRBJ2-7, with D unclear. This CDR3 contains 13 residues. CDR1 is SNHLY, CDR2 FYNNEI, per germline. V was cut by 6 bases and J by 5 bases, with 14 bases left in between. This chain's CDR3 is CASSQARTDEQYF. The DNA of the CDR3 is TGTGCCAGCAGCCAAGCGCGCACGGACGAGCAGTACTTC.

This chain joins TRBV28 and TRBJ1-6, with unresolved D. V was trimmed by 11 bases and J by 9 bases, leaving 20 bases between them. Looked up from germline, CDR1 is MDHEN and CDR2 is SYDVKM. The CDR3 loop spans 14 amino acids. CDR3 coding DNA: TGTGCCTTCTCAACTAGGAGACGGGTTTCACCCCTCCACTTT. Its translation is CAFSTRRRVSPLHF.

The chain combines TRBV4-2 with TRBJ1-5; the match to TRBD1 covers 9 bases. The CDR3 covers 15 residues. The V segment lost 4 bases and the J segment 6 bases; nucleotides outside the gene matches: 7. CDR1 and CDR2 from the germline V gene are LGHNA and YNFKEQ. The CDR3 here is CASSPGVTGGQPQHF. The CDR3 nucleotides are TGTGCCAGCAGCCCTGGCGTGACAGGGGGTCAGCCCCAGCATTTT.

The chain employs TRBV3-1 (or the pseudogene TRBV3-2) and TRBJ2-1; 10 bases line up with TRBD2. The CDR3 consists of 16 residues. The trim removed 1 base at V and 4 bases at J, leaving 4 bases unmatched. Germline lookup yields CDR1 LGHDT and CDR2 YNNKEL (reference sequence). DNA for the CDR3: TGTGCCAGCAGCCAAGGAAGCGGGAGGGCTTACAATGAGCAGTTCTTC. Residues: CASSQGSGRAYNEQFF.

The CDR3 DNA sequence: TGTGCTAGTGGTTTTGGGGCTGCGGGGGGGCATAGCAATCAGCCCCAGCATTTT. Protein sequence: CASGFGAAGGHSNQPQHF. The V and J genes are TRBV12-5 and TRBJ1-5; a weak D match, TRBD1 (6 bases). Germline CDR1 and CDR2: LGHNT and FRNRAP. V was pared by 3 bases and J by 0 bases, with 18 bases between. The CDR3 sequence is 18 residues long.

Only one count was recorded for this clone. The V gene is TRBV5-1, the J gene TRBJ2-7, with TRBD1 as a possible D gene (7 bases). This CDR3 is built from 16 residues. CDR1 and CDR2 (germline): SGHRS, YFSETQ. V dropped 8 bases and J dropped 2 bases, with 23 bases sitting between them. DNA of the CDR3: TGCGCCAGACCGACAGGGACTTATATATTTGCCTACGAGCAGTACTTC. Amino acids: CARPTGTYIFAYEQYF.

This chain links TRBV4-1 with TRBJ1-2; D is ambiguous. Trimming cost V 0 bases and J 2 bases, with 10 bases left between them. Germline CDR1 and CDR2: MGHRA and YSYEKL. CDR3 length: 15 amino acids. CDR3 region: CASSQDWPGNYGYTF. For the CDR3, the DNA is TGCGCCAGCAGCCAAGATTGGCCAGGAAACTATGGCTACACCTTC.

This clone was counted a few times. This sequence joins TRBV15 and TRBJ1-2; a weak D match, TRBD1 (6 bases). This CDR3 has 17 residues. Trimming took 0 bases from V and 8 from J, leaving 22 bases between them. CDR1 and CDR2 (germline): LNHNV, YYDKDF (reference sequence). The CDR3 loop is CATSRDRRGGREDGYTF. The CDR3 nucleotides read TGTGCCACCAGCAGAGACCGGAGGGGGGGCAGGGAAGACGGCTACACCTTC.

The sample holds one count of this clone. The chain is built from TRBV5-1 and TRBJ1-6; D might be TRBD1 (6 bases). The V and J ends lost 4 bases and 4 bases respectively, with 12 bases between them. Germline CDR1 reads SGHRS; CDR2 reads YFSETQ. CDR3 length equals 15 residues. The DNA for the CDR3 is TGCGCCAGCAGCCTACCCCAGGGGTATAATTCACCCCTCCACTTT. This codes for CASSLPQGYNSPLHF.

The rearrangement uses TRBV19 and TRBJ1-4; 9 bases are shared with TRBD1. The trim removed 7 bases at V and 3 bases at J, leaving 9 bases unmatched. The CDR3 totals 16 residues. CDR1 LNHDA and CDR2 SQIVND come from the germline V gene (reference sequence). CDR3 sequence (DNA): TGTGCCAGTACCCGAACAGGGGGCTGGTCTAATGAAAAACTGTTTTTT. It yields the protein CASTRTGGWSNEKLFF.

The chain combines TRBV13 with TRBJ1-6; D ambiguous. V dropped 1 base and J dropped 8 bases, with 12 bases sitting between them. Germline V gene sequence: CDR1 PRHDT, CDR2 FYEKMQ (reference sequence). This CDR3 is 15 amino acids long. CDR3 protein: CASSLESGSDSPLHF. DNA for the CDR3: TGTGCCAGCAGCTTAGAGTCGGGTAGTGATTCACCCCTCCACTTT.

The genes are TRBV5-4 and TRBJ1-6; D may be TRBD1 (5 bases). Germline CDR1 SGHNT, CDR2 YYREEE (reference sequence). The CDR3 contains 13 residues. Trimming removed 10 bases from V and 8 bases from J, with 16 bases in between. CDR3 residues: CAVREGIDSPLHF. The CDR3, as DNA: TGTGCCGTACGGGAGGGGATTGATTCACCCCTCCACTTT.

The chain has TRBV3-1 (or the pseudogene TRBV3-2) and TRBJ1-3; D is undetermined. Germline assignment: CDR1 LGHDT and CDR2 YNNKEL (reference sequence). V lost 8 bases to trimming and J lost 3 bases, with 11 bases between them. The CDR3 is made up of 13 amino acids. CDR3 sequence reads: CASQAGLGNTIYF. CDR3 nucleotides: TGTGCCAGCCAAGCGGGCCTTGGAAACACCATATATTTT.

The chain links TRBV4-2 to TRBJ1-1; D perhaps matches TRBD1 (5 bases). Germline CDR1 LGHNA, CDR2 YNFKEQ. The V end was cut by 1 base, the J end by 3 bases, with 9 bases between. This CDR3 region has 14 residues. This chain's CDR3 is CASSQGGSDTEAFF. CDR3 DNA sequence: TGTGCCAGCAGCCAAGGGGGCTCTGACACTGAAGCTTTCTTT.

V gene TRBV4-2 combines with J gene TRBJ2-2; no definite D call. Germline V gives CDR1 LGHNA, CDR2 YNFKEQ. V dropped 3 bases and J dropped 6 bases, with 8 bases sitting between them. The length of the CDR3 is 13 residues. In DNA, the CDR3 is TGTGCCAGCAGCCACGATACATCCGGGGAGCTGTTTTTT. Its translation is CASSHDTSGELFF.

The chain employs TRBV5-1 and TRBJ2-1; 7 bases map to TRBD1. CDR1 is SGHRS, CDR2 YFSETQ, per germline. This CDR3 has 15 amino acids. With V trimmed by 2 bases and J by 2 bases, 4 bases remained unmatched. The CDR3 sequence: CASSFNRGAYNEQFF. As DNA, the CDR3 is TGCGCCAGCAGCTTCAACAGGGGAGCCTACAATGAGCAGTTCTTC.